This T cell receptor beta chain was profiled in a study of Graves' ophthalmopathy and Graves' hyperthyroidism. Points from the study as a whole: It was with 70.59% sensitivity and 72% to 75% specificity that the model predicted ophthalmopathy progression.

The authors amplified TCR beta CDR3 regions, and they did so from RNA transcripts for repertoire sequencing. Scientists carried out first-round RT-PCR using HTBI primers and then a second-round multiplex PCR. Each CDR3 protein gets one entry after TCRdb re-called the multiplex PCR reads with MiXCR. The data show roughly 600,000 distinct CDR3 sequences, with less than 40% seen just once and approximately 4.1% held by the top ten. Ineligible for inclusion were patients with other autoimmune diseases, uncontrolled infections, pregnancy or lactation. The table lists this clonotype with many counts. Its antigen is as yet unknown. Trimming took 8 bases from V and 0 from J, leaving 5 bases between them. The CDR3 loop spans 12 amino acids. The V gene's germline CDR1 is SNHLY and CDR2 FYNNEI.

The sample was peripheral blood or thyroid tissue (not recorded which). The V gene is TRBV2, the J gene TRBJ1-3; D not certain. This sequence originates from an adult man with Graves' hyperthyroidism. The CDR3 reads CASGDSGNTIYF. DNA of the CDR3: TGTGCCAGCGGCGACTCTGGAAACACCATATATTTT.